This TCR beta chain was sequenced during a study of blood T cell repertoires in COVID-19. The wider study: Acute-phase and convalescent COVID-19 samples originated in the United States, Italy and Spain. PBMCs, B-cell-depleted T cells, or T cells provided the cDNA or gDNA that made up the material.

How the authors handled the data: Amplification with reference gene primers provided the estimates of nucleated cell counts. Clones were read by immunoSEQ multiplex PCR, and TCRdb kept only the in-frame ones, dropping some. The V and J calls and clone size were taken over from that table, and D and trimming were inferred from the DNA. There are about 130,000 clones in the sample; approximately 80% occur only once, and about an eighth lies in the top ten. This clone occurred a few times. Per the germline V gene, CDR1 is MDHEN and CDR2 is SYDVKM. The V and J ends lost 9 bases and 7 bases respectively, with 19 bases between them. The CDR3 contains 14 residues.

This receptor was identified in a man in his 60s with acute or convalescent COVID-19. This sequence joins TRBV28 and TRBJ1-5; no definite D call. The source material was peripheral blood. CDR3 DNA: TGTGCCAGTCATACGCCGTCACGAGGACAGCCCCAGCATTTT. Translated: CASHTPSRGQPQHF. The variable domain in full, with the rest retrieved from reference TRBV28 and TRBJ1-5, is DVKVTQSSRYLVKRTGEKVFLECVQDMDHENMFWYRQDPGLGLRLIYFSYDVKMKEKGDIPEGYSVSREKKERFSLILESASTNQTSMYLCASHTPSRGQPQHFGDGTRLSIL.